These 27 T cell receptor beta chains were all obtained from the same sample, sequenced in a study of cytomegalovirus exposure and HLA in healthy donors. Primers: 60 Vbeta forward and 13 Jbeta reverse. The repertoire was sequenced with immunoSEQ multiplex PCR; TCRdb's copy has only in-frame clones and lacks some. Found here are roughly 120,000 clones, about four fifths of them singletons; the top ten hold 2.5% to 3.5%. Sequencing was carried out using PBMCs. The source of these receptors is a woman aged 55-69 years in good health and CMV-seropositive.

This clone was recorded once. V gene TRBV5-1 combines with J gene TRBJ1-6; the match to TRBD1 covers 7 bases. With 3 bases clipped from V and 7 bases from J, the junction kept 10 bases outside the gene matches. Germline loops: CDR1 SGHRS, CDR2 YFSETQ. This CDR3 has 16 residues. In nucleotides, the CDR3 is TGCGCCAGCAGCTCGGGGCGGGACAGCTCAAATTCACCCCTCCACTTT. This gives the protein CASSSGRDSSNSPLHF.

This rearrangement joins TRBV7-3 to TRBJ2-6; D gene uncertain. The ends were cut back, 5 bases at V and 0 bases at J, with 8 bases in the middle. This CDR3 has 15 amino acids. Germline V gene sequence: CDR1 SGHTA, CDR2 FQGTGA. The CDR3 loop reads CASSAVVSGANVLTF. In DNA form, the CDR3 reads TGTGCCAGCAGCGCGGTCGTCTCTGGGGCCAACGTCCTGACTTTC.

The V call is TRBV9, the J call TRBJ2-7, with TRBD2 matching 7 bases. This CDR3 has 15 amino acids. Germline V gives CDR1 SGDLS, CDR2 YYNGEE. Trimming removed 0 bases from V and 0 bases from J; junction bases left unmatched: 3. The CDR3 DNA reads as TGTGCCAGCAGCGTAGCGGGAGGCCTCTCCTACGAGCAGTACTTC. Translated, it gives CASSVAGGLSYEQYF.

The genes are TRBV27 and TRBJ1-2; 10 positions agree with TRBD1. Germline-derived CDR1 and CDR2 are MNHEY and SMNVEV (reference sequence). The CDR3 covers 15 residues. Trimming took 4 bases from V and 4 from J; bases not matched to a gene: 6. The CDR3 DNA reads TGTGCCAGCAGTTCGACAGGGGGCGCGGGCTATGGCTACACCTTC. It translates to CASSSTGGAGYGYTF.

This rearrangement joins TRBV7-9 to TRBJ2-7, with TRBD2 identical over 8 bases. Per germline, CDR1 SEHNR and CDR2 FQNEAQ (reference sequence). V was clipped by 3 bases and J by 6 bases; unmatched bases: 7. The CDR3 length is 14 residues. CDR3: CASSFTGGRFEQYF. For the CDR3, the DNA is TGTGCCAGCAGCTTCACGGGGGGGCGGTTCGAGCAGTACTTC. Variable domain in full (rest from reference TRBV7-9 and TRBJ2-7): DTGVSQNPRHKITKRGQNVTFRCDPISEHNRLYWYRQTLGQGPEFLTYFQNEAQLEKSRLLSDRFSAERPKGSFSTLEIQRTEQGDSAMYLCASSFTGGRFEQYFGPGTRLTVT.

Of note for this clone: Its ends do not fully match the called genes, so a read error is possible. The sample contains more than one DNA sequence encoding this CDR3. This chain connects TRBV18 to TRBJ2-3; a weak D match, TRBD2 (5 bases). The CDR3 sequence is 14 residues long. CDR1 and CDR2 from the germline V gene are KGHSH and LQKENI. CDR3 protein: CASSPSVVTDTQYF. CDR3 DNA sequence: TGTGCCAGCTCACCTAGCGTTGTAACAGACACGCAGTATTTT.

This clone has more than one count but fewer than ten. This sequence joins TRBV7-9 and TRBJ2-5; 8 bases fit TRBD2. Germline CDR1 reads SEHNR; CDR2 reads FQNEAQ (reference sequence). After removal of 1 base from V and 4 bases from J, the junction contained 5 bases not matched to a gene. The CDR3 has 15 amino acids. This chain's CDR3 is CASSLVLAGTETQYF. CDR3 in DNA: TGTGCCAGCAGCTTAGTTTTAGCGGGAACAGAGACCCAGTACTTC. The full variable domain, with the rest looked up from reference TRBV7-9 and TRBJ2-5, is DTGVSQNPRHKITKRGQNVTFRCDPISEHNRLYWYRQTLGQGPEFLTYFQNEAQLEKSRLLSDRFSAERPKGSFSTLEIQRTEQGDSAMYLCASSLVLAGTETQYFGPGTRLLVL.

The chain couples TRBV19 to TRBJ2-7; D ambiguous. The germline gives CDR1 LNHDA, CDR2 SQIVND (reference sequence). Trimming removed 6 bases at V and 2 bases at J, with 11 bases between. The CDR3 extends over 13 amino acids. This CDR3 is CASRWASPYEQYF. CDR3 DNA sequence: TGTGCCAGTAGGTGGGCCTCCCCCTACGAGCAGTACTTC. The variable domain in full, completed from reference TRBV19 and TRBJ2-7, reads DGGITQSPKYLFRKEGQNVTLSCEQNLNHDAMYWYRQDPGQGLRLIYYSQIVNDFQKGDIAEGYSVSREKKESFPLTVTSAQKNPTAFYLCASRWASPYEQYFGPGTRLTVT.

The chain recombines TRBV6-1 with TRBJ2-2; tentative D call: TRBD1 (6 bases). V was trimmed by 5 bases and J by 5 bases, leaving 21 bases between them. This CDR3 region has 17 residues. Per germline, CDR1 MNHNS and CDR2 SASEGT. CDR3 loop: CASSQVRGGRGTGELFF. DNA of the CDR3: TGTGCCAGCAGTCAAGTCCGAGGGGGAAGGGGTACCGGGGAGCTGTTTTTT.

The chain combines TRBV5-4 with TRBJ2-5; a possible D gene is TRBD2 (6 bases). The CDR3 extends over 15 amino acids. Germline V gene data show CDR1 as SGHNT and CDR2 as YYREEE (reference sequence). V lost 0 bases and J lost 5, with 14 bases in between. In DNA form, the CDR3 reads TGTGCCAGCAGCTTGGACGTGGGAGGCGGGGAGACCCAGTACTTC. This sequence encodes CASSLDVGGGETQYF.

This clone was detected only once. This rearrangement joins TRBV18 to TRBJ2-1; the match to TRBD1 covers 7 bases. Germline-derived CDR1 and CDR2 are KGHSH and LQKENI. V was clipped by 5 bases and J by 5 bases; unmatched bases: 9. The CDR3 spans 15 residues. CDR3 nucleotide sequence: TGTGCCAGCTCAGGGGCCGGGACAGTTGACAATGAGCAGTTCTTC. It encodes CASSGAGTVDNEQFF.

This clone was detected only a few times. In DNA form, the CDR3 reads TGTGCCAGCAGTGAAGCGGTAACAGGGGGCGGAGATACGCAGTATTTT. Translated, it gives CASSEAVTGGGDTQYF. This chain joins TRBV6-1 and TRBJ2-3; 9 bases align to TRBD1. Germline-derived CDR1 and CDR2 are MNHNS and SASEGT. This CDR3 is built from 16 residues. The V segment lost 0 bases and the J segment 5 bases; nucleotides outside the gene matches: 6.

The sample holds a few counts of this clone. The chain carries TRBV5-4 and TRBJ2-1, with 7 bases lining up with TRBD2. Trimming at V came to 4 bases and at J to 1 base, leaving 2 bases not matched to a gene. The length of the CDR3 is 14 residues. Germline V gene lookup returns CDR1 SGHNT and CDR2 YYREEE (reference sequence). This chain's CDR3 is CASSREGSYNEQFF. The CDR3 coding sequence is TGTGCCAGCAGCAGGGAGGGTTCCTACAATGAGCAGTTCTTC.

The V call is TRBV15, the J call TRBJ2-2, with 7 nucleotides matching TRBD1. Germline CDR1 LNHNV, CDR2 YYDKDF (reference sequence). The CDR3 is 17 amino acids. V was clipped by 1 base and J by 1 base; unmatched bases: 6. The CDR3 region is CATSRGPGQENTGELFF. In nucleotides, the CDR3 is TGTGCCACCAGCAGAGGCCCTGGACAGGAGAACACCGGGGAGCTGTTTTTT.

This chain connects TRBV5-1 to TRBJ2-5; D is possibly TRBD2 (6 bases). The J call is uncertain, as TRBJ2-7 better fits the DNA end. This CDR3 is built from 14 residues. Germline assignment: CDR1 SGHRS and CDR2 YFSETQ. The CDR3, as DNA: TGCGCCAGCAGCTTCCGGGACTCTGACTACGAGCAGTACTTC. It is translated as CASSFRDSDYEQYF.

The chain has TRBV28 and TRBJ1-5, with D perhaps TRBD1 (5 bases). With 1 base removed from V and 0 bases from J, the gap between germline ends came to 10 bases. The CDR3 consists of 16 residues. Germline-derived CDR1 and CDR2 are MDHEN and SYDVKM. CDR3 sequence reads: CASSLSVTDSNQPQHF. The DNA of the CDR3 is TGTGCCAGCAGTTTATCAGTGACAGATAGCAATCAGCCCCAGCATTTT.

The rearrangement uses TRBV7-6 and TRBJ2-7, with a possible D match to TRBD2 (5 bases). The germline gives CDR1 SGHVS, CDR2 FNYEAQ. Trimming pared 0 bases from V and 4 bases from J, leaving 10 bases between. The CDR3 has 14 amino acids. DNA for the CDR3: TGTGCCAGCAGCTTAGCGGGAGAAACTTACGAGCAGTACTTC. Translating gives CASSLAGETYEQYF.

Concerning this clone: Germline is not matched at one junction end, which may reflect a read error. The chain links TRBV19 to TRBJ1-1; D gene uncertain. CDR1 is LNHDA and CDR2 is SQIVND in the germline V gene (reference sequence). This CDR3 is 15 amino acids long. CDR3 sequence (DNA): TGTGCCAGTAGGATAGGGTACTGGGAGGTCACTGAAGCTTTCTTT. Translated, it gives CASRIGYWEVTEAFF.

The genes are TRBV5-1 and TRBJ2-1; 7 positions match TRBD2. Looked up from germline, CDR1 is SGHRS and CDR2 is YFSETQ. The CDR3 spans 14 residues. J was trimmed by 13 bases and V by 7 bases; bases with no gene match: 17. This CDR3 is CASWRGSDQETQFF. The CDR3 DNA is TGCGCCAGCTGGCGGGGGAGCGACCAAGAGACCCAGTTCTTC.

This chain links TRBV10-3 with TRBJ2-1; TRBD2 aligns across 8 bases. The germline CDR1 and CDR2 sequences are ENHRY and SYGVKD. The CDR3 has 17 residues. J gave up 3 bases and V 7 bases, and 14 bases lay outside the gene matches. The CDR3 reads CAIKSGGGRLGYNEQFF. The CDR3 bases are TGTGCCATCAAAAGCGGGGGCGGGAGGCTTGGCTACAATGAGCAGTTCTTC.

CDR3 sequence reads: CASSQGLAGPDTQYF. The DNA of the CDR3 is TGCGCCAGCAGCCAAGGACTAGCGGGACCAGATACGCAGTATTTT. This rearrangement joins TRBV4-1 to TRBJ2-3, with 11 bases fitting TRBD2. The V and J ends lost 1 base and 4 bases, in that order; junction bases with no gene match: 1. The CDR3 length is 15 residues. Germline V CDR1 and CDR2: MGHRA, YSYEKL.

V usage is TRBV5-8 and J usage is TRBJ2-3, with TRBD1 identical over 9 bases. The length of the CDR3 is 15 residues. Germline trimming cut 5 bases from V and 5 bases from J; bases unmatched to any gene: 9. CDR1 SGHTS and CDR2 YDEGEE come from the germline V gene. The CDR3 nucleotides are TGTGCCAGCAGTCCCAAAACAGGGGGCATAGATACGCAGTATTTT. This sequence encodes CASSPKTGGIDTQYF.

CDR3 sequence (DNA): TGCGCCAGCAGCTTAATCGCGGGAGGCTCCTACGAGCAGTACTTC. Encoded protein: CASSLIAGGSYEQYF. This chain connects TRBV5-1 to TRBJ2-7, with 8 bases aligning to TRBD2. This CDR3 contains 15 residues. V shed 2 bases, J shed 0 bases, and the junction held 4 bases outside the gene matches. Per germline, CDR1 SGHRS and CDR2 YFSETQ.

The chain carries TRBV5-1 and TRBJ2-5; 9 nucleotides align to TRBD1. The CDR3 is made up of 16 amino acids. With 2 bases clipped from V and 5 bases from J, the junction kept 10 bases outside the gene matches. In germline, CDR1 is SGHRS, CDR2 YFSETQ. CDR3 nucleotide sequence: TGCGCCAGCAGCTTTTCCGGGACAGGGTTTAGGGAGACCCAGTACTTC. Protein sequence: CASSFSGTGFRETQYF.

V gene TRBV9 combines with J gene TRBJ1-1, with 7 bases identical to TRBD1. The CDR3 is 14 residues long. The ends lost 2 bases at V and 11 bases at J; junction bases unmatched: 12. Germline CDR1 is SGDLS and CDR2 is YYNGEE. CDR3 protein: CASSVGDRAGGAFF. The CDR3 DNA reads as TGTGCCAGCAGCGTGGGCGACAGGGCTGGAGGGGCTTTCTTT.

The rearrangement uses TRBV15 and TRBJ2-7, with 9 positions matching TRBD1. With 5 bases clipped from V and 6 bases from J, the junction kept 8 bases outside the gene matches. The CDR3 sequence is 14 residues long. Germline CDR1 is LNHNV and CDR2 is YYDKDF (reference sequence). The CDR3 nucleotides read TGTGCCACCAGCCCGGAGTACAGGGGGCGCGAGCAGTACTTC. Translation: CATSPEYRGREQYF.

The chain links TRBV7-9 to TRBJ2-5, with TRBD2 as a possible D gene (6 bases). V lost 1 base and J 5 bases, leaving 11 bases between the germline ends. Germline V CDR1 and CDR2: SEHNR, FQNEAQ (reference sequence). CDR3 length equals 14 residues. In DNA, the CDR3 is TGTGCCAGCAGCTTAGTGGGGGGTTGGGAGACCCAGTACTTC. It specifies CASSLVGGWETQYF.